This T cell receptor (beta chain) originates from a study of regulatory T cells in long-lasting Graves disease. Construction of the TCR beta libraries employed iRepertoire HTBI primers in conjunction with Arm-PCR of CDR3 regions. TCRdb independently ran MiXCR on the multiplex PCR reads; one entry per CDR3 protein. Altogether roughly 400,000 distinct CDR3 sequences are present, around a fifth being singletons, with the ten largest covering roughly an eighth. There are 14 residues in the CDR3. Trimming shortened V by 4 bases and J by 4 bases, and 14 bases separated the two germline ends. Germline loops: CDR1 SGDLS, CDR2 YYNGEE. This clonotype was seen only a few times. Indicated time point: persistent/refractory GD, antithyroid drugs over 5 years with positive TRAb. TCR sequences were obtained from RNA taken from PBMCs.

The V and J genes are TRBV9 and TRBJ2-5; D not certain. The material sequenced was peripheral blood mononuclear cells (PBMCs), taken when the disease was refractory, from a patient treated with antithyroid drugs. The receptor was derived from a female donor with Graves disease. The CDR3 nucleotides are TGTGCCAGCAGCATAGATCAAAGGGCAGAGACCCAGTACTTC. It codes for CASSIDQRAETQYF.